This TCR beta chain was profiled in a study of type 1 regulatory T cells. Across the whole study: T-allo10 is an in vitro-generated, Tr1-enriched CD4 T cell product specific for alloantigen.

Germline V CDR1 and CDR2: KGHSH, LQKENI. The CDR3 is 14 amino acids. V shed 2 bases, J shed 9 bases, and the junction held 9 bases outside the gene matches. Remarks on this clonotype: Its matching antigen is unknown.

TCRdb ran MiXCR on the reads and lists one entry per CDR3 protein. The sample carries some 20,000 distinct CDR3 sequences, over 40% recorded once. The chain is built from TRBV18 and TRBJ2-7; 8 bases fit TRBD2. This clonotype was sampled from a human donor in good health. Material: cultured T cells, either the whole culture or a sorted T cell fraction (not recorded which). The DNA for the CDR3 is TGTGCCAGCTCACCAGGACTAGCTCCTCTCGGGCAGTACTTC. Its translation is CASSPGLAPLGQYF.